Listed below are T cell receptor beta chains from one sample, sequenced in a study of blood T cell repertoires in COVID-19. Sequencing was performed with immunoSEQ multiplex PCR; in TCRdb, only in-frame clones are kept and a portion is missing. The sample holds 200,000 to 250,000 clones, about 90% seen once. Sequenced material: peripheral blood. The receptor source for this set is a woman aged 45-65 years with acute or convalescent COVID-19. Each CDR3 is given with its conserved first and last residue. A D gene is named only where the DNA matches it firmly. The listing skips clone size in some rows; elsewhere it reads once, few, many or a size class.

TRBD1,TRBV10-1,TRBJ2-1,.,CASSESKRDSNEQFF,TGCGCCAGCAGTGAGTCTAAACGGGACAGCAATGAGCAGTTCTTC
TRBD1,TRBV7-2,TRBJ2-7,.,CASSRGQGAYEQYF,TGTGCCAGCAGCCGGGGACAGGGCGCCTACGAGCAGTACTTC
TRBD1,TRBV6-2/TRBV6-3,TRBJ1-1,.,CASSYGGTGGEAFF,TGTGCCAGCAGTTACGGGGGGACAGGGGGTGAAGCTTTCTTT
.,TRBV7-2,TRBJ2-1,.,CASSLRQGDGRGEQFF,TGTGCCAGCAGCTTACGCCAGGGGGACGGGAGAGGTGAGCAGTTCTTC
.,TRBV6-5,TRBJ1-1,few,CASTAGLEAFF,TGTGCCAGCACGGCAGGGCTTGAAGCTTTCTTT
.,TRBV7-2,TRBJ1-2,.,CASSLAAQLQGYTF,TGTGCCAGCAGCTTAGCGGCACAGCTACAGGGCTACACCTTC
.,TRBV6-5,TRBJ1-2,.,CASSYYRANYGYTF,TGTGCCAGCAGTTATTACAGAGCCAACTATGGCTACACCTTC
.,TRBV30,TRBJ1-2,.,CASMTYGAGGYTF,TGTGCCTCGATGACGTACGGGGCGGGAGGCTACACCTTC
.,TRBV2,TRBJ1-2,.,CASSEYRGIGGYTF,TGTGCCAGCAGTGAATATCGAGGGATAGGGGGCTACACCTTC
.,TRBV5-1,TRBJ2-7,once,CASSLTGPYEQYF,TGCGCCAGTTCCTTGACAGGACCCTACGAGCAGTACTTC
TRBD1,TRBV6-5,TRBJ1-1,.,CASSRVGTGNTEAFF,TGTGCCAGCAGTCGTGTCGGGACAGGCAACACTGAAGCTTTCTTT
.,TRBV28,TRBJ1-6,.,CASSFSTNNSPLHF,TGTGCCAGCAGTTTCAGTACGAATAATTCACCCCTCCACTTT
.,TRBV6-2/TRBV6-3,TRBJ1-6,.,CASSSLYNSPLHF,TGTGCCAGCAGTTCTCTGTATAATTCACCCCTCCACTTT
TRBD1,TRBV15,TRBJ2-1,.,CATSRDFGGQGSYNEQFF,TGTGCCACCAGCAGAGATTTCGGGGGACAGGGGTCCTACAATGAGCAGTTCTTC
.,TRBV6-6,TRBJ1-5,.,CASSTQGDQPQHF,TGTGCCAGCAGTACCCAAGGAGACCAGCCCCAGCATTTT
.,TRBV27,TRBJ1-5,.,CASKKRRDNQPQHF,TGTGCCAGCAAAAAAAGGAGAGATAATCAGCCCCAGCATTTT
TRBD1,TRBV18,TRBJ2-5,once,CASSRRRDRGRVETQYF,TGTGCCAGCTCACGACGGAGGGACAGGGGGCGAGTAGAGACCCAGTACTTC
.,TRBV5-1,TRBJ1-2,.,CASRQTPGDRENYGYTF,TGCGCCAGCAGACAGACCCCAGGGGATAGGGAGAACTATGGCTACACCTTC
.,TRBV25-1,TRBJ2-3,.,CASSEAFTGYSTDTQYF,TGTGCCAGCAGTGAGGCGTTTACAGGTTACAGCACAGATACGCAGTATTTT
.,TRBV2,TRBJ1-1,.,CASSVPGSYTEAFF,TGTGCCAGCAGTGTTCCCGGGTCGTACACTGAAGCTTTCTTT
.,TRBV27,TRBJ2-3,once,CASSLRPSPTDTQYF,TGTGCCAGCAGTTTGAGGCCGAGCCCCACAGATACGCAGTATTTT
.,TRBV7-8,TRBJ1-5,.,CASSSGHPSNQPQHF,TGTGCCAGCAGCTCCGGACACCCTAGCAATCAGCCCCAGCATTTT
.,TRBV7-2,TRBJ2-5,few,CASSAPGLAETQYF,TGTGCCAGCAGCGCGCCGGGACTCGCGGAGACCCAGTACTTC
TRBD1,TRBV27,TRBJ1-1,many,CASSKQGAVGNTEAFF,TGTGCCAGCAGCAAGCAGGGGGCGGTAGGGAACACTGAAGCTTTCTTT
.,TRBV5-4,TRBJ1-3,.,CASSPGVSGNTIYF,TGTGCCAGCAGCCCGGGGGTATCTGGAAACACCATATATTTT
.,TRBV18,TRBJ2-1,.,CASSPRDPSYNEQFF,TGTGCCAGCTCACCGCGGGATCCGTCTTACAATGAGCAGTTCTTC
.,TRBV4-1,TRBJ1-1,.,CASSPEGRKNTEAFF,TGCGCCAGCAGCCCGGAGGGACGGAAGAACACTGAAGCTTTCTTT
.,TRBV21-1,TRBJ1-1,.,CASRNSGQFTEAFF,TGTGCCAGCAGGAATTCGGGACAGTTCACTGAAGCTTTCTTT
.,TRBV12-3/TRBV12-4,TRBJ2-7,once,CASSLGLYEQYF,TGTGCCAGCAGTTTGGGCCTATACGAGCAGTACTTC
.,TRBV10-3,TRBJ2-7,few,CAISSGQTYEQYF,TGTGCCATCAGTAGCGGTCAAACCTACGAGCAGTACTTC
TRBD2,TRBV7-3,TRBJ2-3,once,CASSLNVASGVTDTQYF,TGTGCCAGCAGCTTAAATGTGGCTAGCGGGGTTACAGATACGCAGTATTTT
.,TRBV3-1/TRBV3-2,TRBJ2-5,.,CASSQDEGVRETQYF,TGTGCCAGCAGCCAAGATGAAGGGGTCCGGGAGACCCAGTACTTC
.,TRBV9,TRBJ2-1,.,CASSSRQRDLYNEQFF,TGTGCCAGCAGCTCTCGTCAGCGTGATCTATACAATGAGCAGTTCTTC